Below, 11 T cell receptor beta chains from the same sample are listed, as sequenced in a study of control samples from healthy donors and cancer patients. Sequencing was performed with immunoSEQ multiplex PCR; in TCRdb, only in-frame clones are kept and a portion is missing. Among nearly 200,000 clones listed, roughly nine tenths were seen once. The sample comprised blood. Receptors were obtained from a man aged 30 to 45 in good health.

This clone is a singleton in its sample. The rearrangement links TRBV12-5 to TRBJ2-2, with 11 bases fitting TRBD2. Germline values: CDR1 LGHNT, CDR2 FRNRAP. This CDR3 has 16 residues. J gave up 4 bases and V 4 bases, and 5 bases lay outside the gene matches. The CDR3 sequence is CASGSSGLAATGELFF. Here the CDR3 DNA reads TGTGCTAGTGGTTCTTCGGGACTAGCGGCCACCGGGGAGCTGTTTTTT.

The chain combines TRBV27 with TRBJ1-2; D perhaps matches TRBD1 (5 bases). This CDR3 is built from 13 residues. Germline V CDR1 and CDR2: MNHEY, SMNVEV (reference sequence). The germline V and J ends were trimmed by 2 bases and 7 bases, with 11 bases remaining between them. The CDR3 DNA sequence: TGTGCCAGCAGTTTAACCAGGGTTTCTGGCTACACCTTC. This gives the protein CASSLTRVSGYTF.

The chain has TRBV19 and TRBJ2-7; D remains unclear. Germline lookup yields CDR1 LNHDA and CDR2 SQIVND (reference sequence). Between the trimmed V and J ends, which lost 3 bases and 2 bases, there was a span of 14 bases. The CDR3 covers 15 residues. CDR3 in amino acids: CASSISLTATYEQYF. The CDR3 nucleotides are TGTGCCAGTAGTATCTCCCTTACGGCGACCTACGAGCAGTACTTC.

This clone is a singleton in its sample. The chain links TRBV30 to TRBJ2-2; 8 bases align to TRBD2. From germline, CDR1 is GTSNPN and CDR2 SVGIG (reference sequence). The V segment lost 4 bases and the J segment 1 base; nucleotides outside the gene matches: 5. The CDR3 sequence is 15 residues long. This CDR3 is CAWTAGELNTGELFF. CDR3 in DNA: TGTGCCTGGACAGCGGGGGAGTTGAACACCGGGGAGCTGTTTTTT.

This chain connects TRBV19 to TRBJ1-1; maybe TRBD1 (6 bases). Germline CDR1 reads LNHDA; CDR2 reads SQIVND (reference sequence). The CDR3 is made up of 15 amino acids. Trimming shortened V by 5 bases and J by 0 bases, and 13 bases separated the two germline ends. CDR3 coding DNA: TGTGCCAGTAGTGTCCACAGGGTCATGAACACTGAAGCTTTCTTT. It translates to CASSVHRVMNTEAFF.

V is TRBV30 and J is TRBJ1-2; 10 bases match TRBD1. V lost 1 base and J lost 5; bases outside the gene matches: 7. The CDR3 is 15 amino acids. Per the germline V gene, CDR1 is GTSNPN and CDR2 is SVGIG (reference sequence). The CDR3 bases are TGTGCCTGGAGTGGGAAGGGACAGGGGCAGTATGGCTACACCTTC. This gives the protein CAWSGKGQGQYGYTF. The variable domain in full, completed from reference TRBV30 and TRBJ1-2, reads SQTIHQWPATLVQPVGSPLSLECTVEGTSNPNLYWYRQAAGRGLQLLFYSVGIGQISSEVPQNLSASRPQDRQFILSSKKLLLSDSGFYLCAWSGKGQGQYGYTFGSGTRLTVV.

The chain recombines TRBV29-1 with TRBJ1-1; D is undetermined. CDR1 is SQVTM, CDR2 ANQGSEA, per germline. V was pared by 5 bases and J by 1 base, with 5 bases between. The CDR3 length is 11 residues. CDR3 protein: CSVQGNTEAFF. CDR3 sequence (DNA): TGCAGCGTTCAAGGGAACACTGAAGCTTTCTTT.

This clone came up once. The chain is built from TRBV7-3 and TRBJ2-6; 7 nucleotides agree with TRBD2. Germline values: CDR1 SGHTA, CDR2 FQGTGA. V lost 1 base, J lost 4 bases, and 7 bases stayed unmatched. This CDR3 contains 17 residues. The CDR3 DNA sequence: TGTGCCAGCAGCTTAATGGGAGGGGTTTCCGGGGCCAACGTCCTGACTTTC. It encodes CASSLMGGVSGANVLTF.

The rearrangement links TRBV27 to TRBJ1-2; D call uncertain. The CDR3 runs 9 residues. With 9 bases removed from V and 12 bases from J, the gap between germline ends came to 11 bases. Germline assignment: CDR1 MNHEY and CDR2 SMNVEV (reference sequence). The CDR3 nucleotides are TGTGCCAGTCACGATGGGGACACCTTC. Amino acids: CASHDGDTF.

The V gene is TRBV5-1, the J gene TRBJ2-4; TRBD1 aligns across 11 bases. The germline CDR1 and CDR2 sequences are SGHRS and YFSETQ. J gave up 5 bases and V 4 bases, and 11 bases lay outside the gene matches. This CDR3 contains 17 residues. The CDR3 region is CASSPGQGGRGQNIQYF. DNA of the CDR3: TGCGCCAGCAGCCCGGGACAGGGGGGTCGTGGACAAAACATTCAGTACTTC.

This chain links TRBV9 with TRBJ2-3; D gene ambiguous. Trimming cost V 0 bases and J 3 bases, with 11 bases left between them. This CDR3 contains 15 residues. Germline lookup yields CDR1 SGDLS and CDR2 YYNGEE. CDR3: CASSVAGIKTDTQYF. The CDR3 nucleotides read TGTGCCAGCAGCGTAGCTGGGATAAAGACAGATACGCAGTATTTT.